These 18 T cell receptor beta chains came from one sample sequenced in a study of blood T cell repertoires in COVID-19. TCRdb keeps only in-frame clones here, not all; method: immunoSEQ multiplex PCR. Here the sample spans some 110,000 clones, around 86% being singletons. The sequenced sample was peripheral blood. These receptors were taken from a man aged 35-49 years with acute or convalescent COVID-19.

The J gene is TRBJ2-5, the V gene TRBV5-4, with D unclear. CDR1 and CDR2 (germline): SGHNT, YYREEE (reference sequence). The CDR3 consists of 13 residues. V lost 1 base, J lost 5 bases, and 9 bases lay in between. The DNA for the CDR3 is TGTGCCAGCAGCTTGCAAGCGTGGGAGACCCAGTACTTC. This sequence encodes CASSLQAWETQYF.

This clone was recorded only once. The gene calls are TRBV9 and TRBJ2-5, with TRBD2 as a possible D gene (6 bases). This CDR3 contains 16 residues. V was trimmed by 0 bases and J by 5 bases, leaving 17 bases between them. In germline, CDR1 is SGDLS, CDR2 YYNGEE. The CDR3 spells CASSVGGSGGPETQYF. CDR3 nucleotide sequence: TGTGCCAGCAGCGTAGGGGGTAGCGGTGGCCCCGAGACCCAGTACTTC. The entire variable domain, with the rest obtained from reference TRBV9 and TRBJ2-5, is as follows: DSGVTQTPKHLITATGQRVTLRCSPRSGDLSVYWYQQSLDQGLQFLIQYYNGEERAKGNILERFSAQQFPDLHSELNLSSLELGDSALYFCASSVGGSGGPETQYFGPGTRLLVL.

CDR3 amino acids: CASSTQGINGYTF. The DNA of the CDR3 is TGTGCCAGTAGTACACAGGGGATCAATGGCTACACCTTC. The J gene is TRBJ1-2, the V gene TRBV19; 7 positions agree with TRBD1. CDR3 length equals 13 residues. The germline gives CDR1 LNHDA, CDR2 SQIVND (reference sequence). With 4 bases clipped from V and 6 bases from J, the junction kept 5 bases outside the gene matches.

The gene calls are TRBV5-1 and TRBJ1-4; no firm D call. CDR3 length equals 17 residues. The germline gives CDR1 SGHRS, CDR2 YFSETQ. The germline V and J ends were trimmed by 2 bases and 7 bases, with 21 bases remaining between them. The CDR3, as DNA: TGCGCCAGCAGCTTCACCCCCTCGGGGATAGAAGGTGAAAAACTGTTTTTT. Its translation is CASSFTPSGIEGEKLFF.

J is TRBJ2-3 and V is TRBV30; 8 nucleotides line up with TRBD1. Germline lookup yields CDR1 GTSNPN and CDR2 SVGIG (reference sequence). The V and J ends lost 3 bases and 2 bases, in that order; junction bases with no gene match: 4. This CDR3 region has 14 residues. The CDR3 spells CAWSLTGDTDTQYF. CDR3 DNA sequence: TGTGCCTGGAGCTTGACAGGGGACACAGATACGCAGTATTTT.

The CDR3 nucleotides are TGTGCCAGTAGTATAGACAGGTTCGGTGGCTACACCTTC. It yields the protein CASSIDRFGGYTF. This chain connects TRBV19 to TRBJ1-2; D is undetermined. Per germline, CDR1 LNHDA and CDR2 SQIVND (reference sequence). This CDR3 region has 13 residues. The germline V and J ends were trimmed by 0 bases and 7 bases, with 9 bases remaining between them.

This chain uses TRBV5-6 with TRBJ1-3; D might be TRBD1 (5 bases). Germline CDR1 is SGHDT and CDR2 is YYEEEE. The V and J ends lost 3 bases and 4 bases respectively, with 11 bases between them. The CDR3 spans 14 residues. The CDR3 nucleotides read TGTGCCAGCAGCTCGACAGTAGCCGGAAACACCATATATTTT. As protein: CASSSTVAGNTIYF.

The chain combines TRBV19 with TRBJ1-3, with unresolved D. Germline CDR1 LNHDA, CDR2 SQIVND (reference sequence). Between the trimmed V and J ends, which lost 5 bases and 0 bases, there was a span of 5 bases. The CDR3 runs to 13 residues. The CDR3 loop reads CASSPISGNTIYF. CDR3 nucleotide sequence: TGTGCCAGTAGTCCCATCTCTGGAAACACCATATATTTT. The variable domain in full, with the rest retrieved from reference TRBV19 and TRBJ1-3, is DGGITQSPKYLFRKEGQNVTLSCEQNLNHDAMYWYRQDPGQGLRLIYYSQIVNDFQKGDIAEGYSVSREKKESFPLTVTSAQKNPTAFYLCASSPISGNTIYFGEGSWLTVV.

The CDR3 bases are TGTGCCTTGGGAACAGGGGTCTCTGGAAACACCATATATTTT. Its translation is CALGTGVSGNTIYF. The chain recombines TRBV30 with TRBJ1-3; 7 bases agree with TRBD1. The CDR3 spans 14 residues. The V gene end was trimmed by 7 bases and the J gene end by 0 bases; junction bases not matched to a gene: 6. Per the germline V gene, CDR1 is GTSNPN and CDR2 is SVGIG (reference sequence).

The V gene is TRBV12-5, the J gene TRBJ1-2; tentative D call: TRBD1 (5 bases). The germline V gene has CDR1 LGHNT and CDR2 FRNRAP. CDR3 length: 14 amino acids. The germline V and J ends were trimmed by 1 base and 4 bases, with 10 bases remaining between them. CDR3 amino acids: CASGLERGIYGYTF. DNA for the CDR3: TGTGCTAGTGGTTTGGAACGGGGGATCTATGGCTACACCTTC.

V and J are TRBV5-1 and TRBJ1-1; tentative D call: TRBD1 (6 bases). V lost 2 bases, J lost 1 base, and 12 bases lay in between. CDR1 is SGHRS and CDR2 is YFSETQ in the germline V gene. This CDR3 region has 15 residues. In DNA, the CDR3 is TGCGCCAGCAGCTTTACAGGGTTGAGGAACACTGAAGCTTTCTTT. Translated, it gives CASSFTGLRNTEAFF.

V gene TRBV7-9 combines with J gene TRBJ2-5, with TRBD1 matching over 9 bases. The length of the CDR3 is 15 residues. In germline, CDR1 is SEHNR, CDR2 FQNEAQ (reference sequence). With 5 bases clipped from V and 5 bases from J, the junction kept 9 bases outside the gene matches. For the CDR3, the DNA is TGTGCCAGCAGCCCAACTGGGACAGGGATGGAGACCCAGTACTTC. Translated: CASSPTGTGMETQYF.

As DNA, the CDR3 is TGTGCCAGTATGAGCTCCTATAATTCACCCCTCCACTTT. The encoded protein is CASMSSYNSPLHF. The rearrangement links TRBV5-5 to TRBJ1-6; no definite D call. V was trimmed by 8 bases and J by 0 bases, leaving 6 bases between them. This CDR3 region has 13 residues. Germline CDR1 is SGHKS and CDR2 is YYEKEE (reference sequence).

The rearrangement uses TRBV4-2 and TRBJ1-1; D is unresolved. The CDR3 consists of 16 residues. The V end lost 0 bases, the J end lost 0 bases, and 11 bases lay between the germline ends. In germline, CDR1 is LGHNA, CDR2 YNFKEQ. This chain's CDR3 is CASSQDLLALNTEAFF. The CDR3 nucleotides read TGTGCCAGCAGCCAAGATCTGTTGGCCTTGAACACTGAAGCTTTCTTT.

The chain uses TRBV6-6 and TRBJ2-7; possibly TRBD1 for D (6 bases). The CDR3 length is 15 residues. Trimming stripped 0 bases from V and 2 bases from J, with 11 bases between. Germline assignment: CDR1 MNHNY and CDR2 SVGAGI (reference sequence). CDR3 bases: TGTGCCAGCAGTTACTCAAGGGGGATCACCTACGAGCAGTACTTC. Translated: CASSYSRGITYEQYF.

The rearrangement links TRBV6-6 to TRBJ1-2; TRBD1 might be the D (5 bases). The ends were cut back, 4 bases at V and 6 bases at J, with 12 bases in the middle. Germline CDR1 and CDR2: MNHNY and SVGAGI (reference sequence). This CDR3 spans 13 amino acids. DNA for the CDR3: TGTGCCAGCAGTTTGCGACAGAGCGATGGCTACACCTTC. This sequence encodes CASSLRQSDGYTF.

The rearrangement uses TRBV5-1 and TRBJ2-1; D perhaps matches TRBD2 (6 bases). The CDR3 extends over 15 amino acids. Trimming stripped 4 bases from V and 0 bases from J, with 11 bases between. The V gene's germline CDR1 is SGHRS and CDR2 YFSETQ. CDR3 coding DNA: TGCGCCAGCAGCAGGGAGGTTAGCTCCTACAATGAGCAGTTCTTC. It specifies CASSREVSSYNEQFF.

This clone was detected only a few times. The CDR3 DNA follows: TGTGCCAGCAGCCTCTGGAATTCGGGGACCGGGGAGCTGTTTTTT. It codes for CASSLWNSGTGELFF. The chain couples TRBV5-4 to TRBJ2-2; D is possibly TRBD2 (5 bases). CDR3 length: 15 amino acids. Trimming took off 4 bases at V and 5 bases at J, with 15 bases between the two ends. Germline CDR1 reads SGHNT; CDR2 reads YYREEE (reference sequence).